This TCR beta chain is drawn from a study of vaccination and CD4 T cells after COVID-19. Study-level background: Testing by nasal swab PCR showed convalescent patients to be SARS-CoV-2 positive; about 10 were mild and one was severe. Overlapping peptides of the spike proteins of SARS-CoV-2, HCoV-NL63, HCoV-OC43 and HCoV-229E were used for cell stimulation. Control cultures, each given a CEFX pool, an HIV-1 Nef pool, or no peptide, were included. Study-level points and caveats: The great majority, 304 of 307 vaccine-specific clones, proved spike mono-reactive in convalescent patients.

Sequencing of DNA taken from cultured CD4+ T cells relied on the Oncomine TCR Beta short-read assay. TCRdb re-called the PCR reads with MiXCR, one entry per CDR3 protein. This sample has roughly 16,000 distinct CDR3 sequences, with approximately 31% found just once. Indicated treatment: roughly 11-day PBMC culture with coronavirus spike peptide pools or control peptides (ViraFEST assay). Trimming removed 6 bases at V and 2 bases at J, with 10 bases between. Germline V gene data show CDR1 as SGHVS and CDR2 as FQNEAQ. This CDR3 is 13 amino acids long. This clonotype was detected only a few times. Antigen unknown.

The chain carries TRBV7-8 and TRBJ1-2; TRBD1 is a possible D gene (5 bases). What was sequenced was cultured CD4+ T cells from blood. The receptor was derived from a human donor with COVID-19. The CDR3: CASRLTENYGYTF. CDR3 bases: TGTGCCAGCAGACTGACAGAGAACTATGGCTACACCTTC. The full variable domain, its missing parts supplied by reference TRBV7-8 and TRBJ1-2, is GAGVSQSPRYKVAKRGQDVALRCDPISGHVSLFWYQQALGQGPEFLTYFQNEAQLDKSGLPSDRFFAERPEGSVSTLKIQRTQQEDSAVYLCASRLTENYGYTFGSGTRLTVV.